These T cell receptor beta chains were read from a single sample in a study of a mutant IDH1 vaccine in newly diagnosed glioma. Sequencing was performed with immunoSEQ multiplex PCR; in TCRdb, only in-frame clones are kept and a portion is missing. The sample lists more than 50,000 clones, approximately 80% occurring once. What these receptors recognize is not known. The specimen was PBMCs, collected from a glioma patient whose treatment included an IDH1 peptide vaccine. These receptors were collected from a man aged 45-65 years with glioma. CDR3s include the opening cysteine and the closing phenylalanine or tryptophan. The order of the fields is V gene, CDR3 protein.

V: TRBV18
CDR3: CASSGDSNYGYTF

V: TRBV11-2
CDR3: CASSDMDRGQETQYF

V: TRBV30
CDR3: CAWVRRGLGNSPLHF

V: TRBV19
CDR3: CASRGGTRDTGELFF

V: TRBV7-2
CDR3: CASSGRVDNEQFF

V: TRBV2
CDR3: CASRNHWGQGVSYEQYF

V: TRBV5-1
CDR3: CASSPGPLTGELFF

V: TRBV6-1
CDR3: CASSEGTQPSNEQFF

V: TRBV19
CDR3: CASSMGGAIHTGELFF

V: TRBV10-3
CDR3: CAIRGLAGDYEQYF

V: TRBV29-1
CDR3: CSVDLSSGRDEQFF

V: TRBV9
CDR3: CASSEPPGGNTEAFF

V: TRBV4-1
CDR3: CASSPGSGRGNEQFF

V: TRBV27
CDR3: CASKTADVGEDEKLFF

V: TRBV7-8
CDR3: CASSFRQADTQYF

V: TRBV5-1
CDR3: CASSPGTSREQYF

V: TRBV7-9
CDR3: CASSRGDRGTDTQYF

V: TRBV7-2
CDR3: CASSSDGDTARTEAFF

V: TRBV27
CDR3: CASSYGDPGANVLTF

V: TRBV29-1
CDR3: CLRVDQPQHF

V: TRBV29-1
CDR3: CSALIRDHNEQFF

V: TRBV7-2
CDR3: CASSLKKDSRGYTF

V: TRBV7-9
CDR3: CASQLWTSGGLLNEQFF

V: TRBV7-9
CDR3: CASSLSGGAEKLFF

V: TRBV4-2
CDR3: CASSQEGQGFDSTDTQYF

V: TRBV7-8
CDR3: CASSLGRGRVGNQPQHF

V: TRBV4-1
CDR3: CASSQEPGPYEQYF

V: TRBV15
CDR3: CATSRDRGQRQPQHF

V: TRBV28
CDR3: CASSPGVRETQYF

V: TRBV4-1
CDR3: CASSLSRGGGQPQHF

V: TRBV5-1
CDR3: CASSLDGDYGYTF

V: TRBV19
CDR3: CALGGTNNEQFF

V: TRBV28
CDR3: CASRGTSGRRGETQYF

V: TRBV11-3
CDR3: CASSRTGGQETQYF

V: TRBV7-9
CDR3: CASSLGQGAAEAFF

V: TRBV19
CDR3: CATTTLAGGHNEQFF

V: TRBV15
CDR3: CATSRDGTGFSEQYF

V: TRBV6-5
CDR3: CASSYGQVNGYTF

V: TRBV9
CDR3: CASSPTSGPYEQYF

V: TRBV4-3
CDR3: CASSQGTNQPQHF

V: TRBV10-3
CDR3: CATLTSGGPDTQYF

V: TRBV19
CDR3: CASSKGAQPQHF

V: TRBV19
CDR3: CASSIGDGYSNQPQHF

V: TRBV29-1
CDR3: CSVELPASYNEQFF

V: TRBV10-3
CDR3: CAITDGRSEAFF

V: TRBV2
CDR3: CASSDRAGEQYF

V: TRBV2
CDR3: CASRRGTGLLSGELFF

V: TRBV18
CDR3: CASSGGQGSSPLHF

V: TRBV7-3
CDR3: CASSLVSGGANTGELFF

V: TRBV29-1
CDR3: CSVEDLREEGMNIQYF

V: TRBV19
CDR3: CASSTTLQGSHTEAFF